The 5 T cell receptor beta chains presented below share a single source sample, sequenced in a study of early T cells in non-severe SARS-CoV-2 infection. TCRdb used MiXCR to reprocess the 5' RACE reads, holding one entry per CDR3 protein. The data contain around 80,000 distinct CDR3 sequences, about 12% of them singletons. The sample consisted of whole blood. The receptors here all came from an adult who was a healthcare worker with PCR-confirmed SARS-CoV-2 infection or an uninfected control (not recorded which).

Only a few counts were recorded for this clonotype. This rearrangement joins TRBV12-3 or TRBV12-4 to TRBJ1-1, with a tentative D call TRBD1 (6 bases). V shed 6 bases and J shed 6 bases, with 14 bases lying between them. CDR3 length equals 13 residues. The CDR3 reads CASRPTGLAEAFF. In DNA, the CDR3 is TGTGCCAGCAGGCCTACAGGGTTGGCTGAAGCTTTCTTT.

This chain joins TRBV28 and TRBJ2-2, with 7 bases identical to TRBD2. Germline-derived CDR1 and CDR2 are MDHEN and SYDVKM. V dropped 1 base and J dropped 1; count of bases not matched to a gene: 3. The CDR3 extends over 16 amino acids. CDR3 protein: CASSLSASGNTGELFF. DNA for the CDR3: TGTGCCAGCAGTTTATCGGCTAGCGGGAACACCGGGGAGCTGTTTTTT.

This clonotype was recorded many times. The genes are TRBV30 and TRBJ1-6; D remains ambiguous. This CDR3 comprises 16 residues. The germline V and J ends were trimmed by 2 bases and 0 bases, with 11 bases remaining between them. Germline V lookup: CDR1 GTSNPN, CDR2 SVGIG (reference sequence). Written as DNA, the CDR3 is TGTGCCTGGAGTCCCTCGCCCAGCTCCTATAATTCACCCCTCCACTTT. It translates to CAWSPSPSSYNSPLHF.

V gene TRBV5-1 combines with J gene TRBJ2-5, with 7 bases that match TRBD1. V lost 2 bases and J lost 3; bases outside the gene matches: 7. The CDR3 totals 15 residues. CDR1 and CDR2 (germline): SGHRS, YFSETQ. In DNA, the CDR3 is TGCGCCAGCAGCTTAGGGGGCTCTCGAGAAGAGACCCAGTACTTC. The encoded protein is CASSLGGSREETQYF. Full variable domain (missing parts from reference TRBV5-1 and TRBJ2-5): KAGVTQTPRYLIKTRGQQVTLSCSPISGHRSVSWYQQTPGQGLQFLFEYFSETQRNKGNFPGRFSGRQFSNSRSEMNVSTLELGDSALYLCASSLGGSREETQYFGPGTRLLVL.

This clonotype was seen more than once but under ten times. The chain has TRBV28 and TRBJ2-7, with TRBD1 identical over 9 bases. The CDR3 consists of 15 residues. CDR1 and CDR2 from the germline V gene are MDHEN and SYDVKM. V dropped 6 bases and J dropped 0; count of bases not matched to a gene: 6. CDR3 coding DNA: TGTGCCAGCAGCTCTCCGGGACAGGGCTCCTACGAGCAGTACTTC. Amino acids: CASSSPGQGSYEQYF. The full variable domain, completed using reference TRBV28 and TRBJ2-7, is DVKVTQSSRYLVKRTGEKVFLECVQDMDHENMFWYRQDPGLGLRLIYFSYDVKMKEKGDIPEGYSVSREKKERFSLILESASTNQTSMYLCASSSPGQGSYEQYFGPGTRLTVT.